This is a list of T cell receptor beta chains from one sample in a study of cytomegalovirus exposure and HLA in healthy donors. Profiling relied on immunoSEQ multiplex PCR, and the TCRdb table lists in-frame clones only, not all of them. The table lists a few hundred thousand clones, more than 80% of them singletons. Material for sequencing was PBMCs. These receptors all come from a young woman in good health and CMV-seronegative. Both conserved end residues are trimmed from each CDR3. A clone size is listed for some rows: how often the clone was seen (once, few, many), or a class if it is expanded.

abundance	v_gene	j_gene	CDR3aa
-	TRBV27	TRBJ2-7	ASGLTLLEQY
-	TRBV11-1	TRBJ2-7	ASSPGLKGLEQY
-	TRBV19	TRBJ2-2	ASSPWGTSPGELF
-	TRBV20-1	TRBJ1-2	SARDRVGYT
-	TRBV4-1	TRBJ2-7	ASSQDPQGTREQY
-	TRBV5-5	TRBJ2-7	ASSLGAPIYEQY
-	TRBV28	TRBJ1-5	ASSLQGRYQPQH
few	TRBV4-1	TRBJ1-2	ASSQQVGLNYGYT
-	TRBV28	TRBJ1-5	ASSEQGAIQPQH
-	TRBV6-1	TRBJ1-1	ASSVRTRGTEAF
-	TRBV7-9	TRBJ1-4	ASRVTGANEKLF
-	TRBV10-3	TRBJ2-5	AISGGPKTQY
-	TRBV28	TRBJ1-5	ASSPTTPAGNQPQH
once	TRBV5-1	TRBJ1-2	ASSSGQGDSYGYT
-	TRBV6-5	TRBJ1-4	ASSASGTGNEKLF
few	TRBV19	TRBJ1-2	ASHNEEHFYGYT
-	TRBV28	TRBJ1-1	ASSDPVGGGNTEAF